This T cell receptor beta chain is drawn from a study of technical replicates of blood from a few donors. Method: immunoSEQ multiplex PCR; TCRdb's copy keeps in-frame clones and lacks some. The sample has tens of thousands of clones; around 96% are singletons. Germline V gene lookup returns CDR1 LGHNA and CDR2 YNFKEQ. The CDR3 is 15 amino acids. The ends were cut back, 2 bases at V and 2 bases at J, with 10 bases in the middle. The sequence was collected from a human donor in good health. Sequencing used T cells isolated from PBMCs. V is TRBV4-2 and J is TRBJ1-5; the D is unclear. The CDR3 DNA reads as TGTGCCAGCAGCCAAACGGGATCCGGCAATCAGCCCCAGCATTTT. Translating it yields CASSQTGSGNQPQHF.